This T cell receptor beta chain was captured in a study of T cells expressing NK-cell markers. Study-wide context: Sorted CD3+CD56+NKG2C+, CD3+CD56+NKG2C- and CD3+CD56-NKG2C+ T cells provided the TCR beta repertoires. Study-level findings and limits: NKG2C+ dominant clonotype frequencies in several donors were roughly 1.0-7.5% of CD8+ T cells. Clones of NKG2C+ T cells that had expanded were of unclear HCMV specificity.

Concerning this clonotype itself: Its cognate antigen is unknown.

Template switching by 5'RACE with UMIs generated the TCR beta cDNA. TCRdb re-called the 5' RACE reads, yielding one record per CDR3 amino acid sequence without DNA. The sample holds about 260,000 distinct CDR3 sequences. This CDR3 has 14 residues. Germline CDR1 is SNHLY and CDR2 is FYNNEI. The rearrangement uses TRBV2 and TRBJ1-6; TCRdb proposes TRBD1, but this gene call is untestable without DNA. The sample comprised blood T cells: a sorted CD56 or NKG2C T cell subset, CD4+ or CD8+ T cells, or bulk PBMC T cells (not recorded which). The receptor was derived from a woman aged 18 to 75 in good health. CDR3 loop: CASNTGTGNSPLHF.